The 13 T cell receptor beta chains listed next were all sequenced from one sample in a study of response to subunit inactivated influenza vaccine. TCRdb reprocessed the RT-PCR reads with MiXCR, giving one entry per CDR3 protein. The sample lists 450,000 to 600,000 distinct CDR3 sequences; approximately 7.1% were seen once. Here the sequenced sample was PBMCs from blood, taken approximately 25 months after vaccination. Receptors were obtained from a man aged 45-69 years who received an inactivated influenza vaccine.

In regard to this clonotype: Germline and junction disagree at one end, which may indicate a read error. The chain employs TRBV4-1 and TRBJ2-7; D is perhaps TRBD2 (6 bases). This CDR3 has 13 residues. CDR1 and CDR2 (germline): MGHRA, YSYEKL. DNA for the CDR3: TGTGCCAGCAGCCCCGGGGGATCTACGGGGCAGTACTTC. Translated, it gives CASSPGGSTGQYF.

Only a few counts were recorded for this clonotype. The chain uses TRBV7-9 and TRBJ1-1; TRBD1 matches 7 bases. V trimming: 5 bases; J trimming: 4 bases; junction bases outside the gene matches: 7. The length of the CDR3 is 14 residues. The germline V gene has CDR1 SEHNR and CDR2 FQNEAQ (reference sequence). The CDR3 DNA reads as TGTGCCAGCAGCGAGCATTACAGGGGCACTGAAGCTTTCTTT. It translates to CASSEHYRGTEAFF.

The CDR3 DNA reads as TGTGCCAGCAGCCCTAGACAGGACTCCTACAATGAGCAGTTCTTC. This gives the protein CASSPRQDSYNEQFF. The chain employs TRBV5-4 and TRBJ2-1; D is perhaps TRBD1 (6 bases). Trimming left V 4 bases short and J 0 bases short, with 11 bases between. The germline V gene encodes CDR1 SGHNT and CDR2 YYREEE (reference sequence). The CDR3 extends over 15 amino acids.

CDR3 coding DNA: TGTGCCAGCAGTTTATCAGGGACAGTCTACGAGCAGTACTTC. It codes for CASSLSGTVYEQYF. The rearrangement uses TRBV28 and TRBJ2-7; the match to TRBD1 covers 7 bases. Trimming removed 1 base from V and 3 bases from J; junction bases left unmatched: 3. The CDR3 spans 14 residues. Germline loops: CDR1 MDHEN, CDR2 SYDVKM.

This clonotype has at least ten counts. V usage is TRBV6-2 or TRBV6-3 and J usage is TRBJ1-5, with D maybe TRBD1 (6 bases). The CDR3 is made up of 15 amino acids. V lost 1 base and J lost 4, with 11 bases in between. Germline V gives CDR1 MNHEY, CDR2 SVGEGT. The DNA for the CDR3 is TGTGCCAGCAGTTACTGGGGACAAAGTAATCAGCCCCAGCATTTT. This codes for CASSYWGQSNQPQHF.

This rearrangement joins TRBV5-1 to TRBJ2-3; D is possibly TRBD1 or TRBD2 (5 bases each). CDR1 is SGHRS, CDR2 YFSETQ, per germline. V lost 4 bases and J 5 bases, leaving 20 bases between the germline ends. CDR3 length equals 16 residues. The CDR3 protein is CASSTYTGGLGDTQYF. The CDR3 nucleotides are TGCGCCAGCAGCACCTATACAGGAGGATTAGGAGATACGCAGTATTTT. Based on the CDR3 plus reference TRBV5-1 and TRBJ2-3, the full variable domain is KAGVTQTPRYLIKTRGQQVTLSCSPISGHRSVSWYQQTPGQGLQFLFEYFSETQRNKGNFPGRFSGRQFSNSRSEMNVSTLELGDSALYLCASSTYTGGLGDTQYFGPGTRLTVL.

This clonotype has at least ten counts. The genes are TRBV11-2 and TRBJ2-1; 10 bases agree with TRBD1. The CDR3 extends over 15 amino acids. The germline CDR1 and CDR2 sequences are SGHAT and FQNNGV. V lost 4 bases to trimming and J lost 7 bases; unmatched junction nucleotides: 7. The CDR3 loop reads CASSSSMGQGNEQFF. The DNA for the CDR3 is TGTGCCAGCAGCTCCTCCATGGGACAGGGGAATGAGCAGTTCTTC.

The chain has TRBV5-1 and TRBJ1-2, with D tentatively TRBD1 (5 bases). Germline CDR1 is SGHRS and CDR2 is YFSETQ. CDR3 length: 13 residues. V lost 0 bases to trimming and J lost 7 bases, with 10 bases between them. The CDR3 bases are TGCGCCAGCAGCTTGGAAGGGAGGGGTGGCTACACCTTC. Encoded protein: CASSLEGRGGYTF.

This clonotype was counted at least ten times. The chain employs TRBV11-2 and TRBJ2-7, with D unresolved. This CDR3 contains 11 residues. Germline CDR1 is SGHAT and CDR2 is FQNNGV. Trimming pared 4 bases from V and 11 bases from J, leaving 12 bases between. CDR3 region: CASSSSDVEYF. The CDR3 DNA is TGTGCCAGCAGCTCCTCGGATGTTGAGTACTTC.

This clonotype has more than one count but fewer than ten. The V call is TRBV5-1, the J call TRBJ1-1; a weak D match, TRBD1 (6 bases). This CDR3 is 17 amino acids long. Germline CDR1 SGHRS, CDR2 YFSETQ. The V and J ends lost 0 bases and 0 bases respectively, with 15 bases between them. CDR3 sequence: CASSLAGGHYMNTEAFF. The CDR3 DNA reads TGCGCCAGCAGCTTGGCCGGGGGACACTACATGAACACTGAAGCTTTCTTT.

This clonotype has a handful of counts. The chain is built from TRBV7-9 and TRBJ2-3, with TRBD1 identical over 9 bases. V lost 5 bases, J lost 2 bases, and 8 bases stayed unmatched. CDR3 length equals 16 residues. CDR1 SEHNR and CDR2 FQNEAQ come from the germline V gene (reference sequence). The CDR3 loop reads CASSTGGGGVTDTQYF. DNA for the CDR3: TGTGCCAGCAGCACAGGGGGCGGCGGGGTCACAGATACGCAGTATTTT.

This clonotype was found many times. The CDR3 reads CASSPMGVEQYF. In DNA form, the CDR3 reads TGTGCCAGCAGCCCTATGGGAGTCGAGCAGTACTTC. The gene calls are TRBV7-2 and TRBJ2-7; D may be TRBD2 (5 bases). V lost 5 bases to trimming and J lost 6 bases, with 11 bases between them. The germline V gene has CDR1 SGHTA and CDR2 FQGNSA. The CDR3 sequence is 12 residues long.

CDR3 nucleotide sequence: TGCAGTGCTTGGACTAGCCGGAACAATGAGCAGTTCTTC. Its protein product is CSAWTSRNNEQFF. J is TRBJ2-1 and V is TRBV20-1; TRBD2 matches 8 bases. Trimming cost V 5 bases and J 5 bases; bases outside gene matches: 5. The CDR3 has 13 amino acids. Germline loops: CDR1 DFQATT, CDR2 SNEGSKA (reference sequence).